The 21 T cell receptor beta chains in this list originate from one sample, sequenced in a study of beta chain features in type 1 diabetes. The study's findings and limits: Type 1 diabetes patients had TCRB CDR3s that were shorter (moderately but significantly so) in all four CD4+ subsets.

Antigens for these TCRs are unknown. Expressed TCRB transcripts were sequenced because the entire RNA isolate underwent reverse transcription. Data came from immunoSEQ multiplex PCR; TCRdb stores just in-frame clones and leaves some out. The sample has hundreds of thousands of clones; approximately 14% are singletons. The sequencing sample was made of naive CD4+ T cells from blood. The receptors derive from a man in his thirties or forties with type 1 diabetes.

The chain recombines TRBV7-9 with TRBJ1-5; 10 bases match TRBD1. With 5 bases clipped from V and 7 bases from J, the junction kept 5 bases outside the gene matches. The CDR3 spans 14 residues. Germline V gene data show CDR1 as SEHNR and CDR2 as FQNEAQ (reference sequence). CDR3 sequence reads: CASSPGTGVQPQHF. CDR3 nucleotides: TGTGCCAGCAGCCCCGGGACAGGGGTCCAGCCCCAGCATTTT.

The CDR3: CASSSDRISNQPQHF. In nucleotides, the CDR3 is TGTGCCAGCAGCTCCGACAGGATTAGCAATCAGCCCCAGCATTTT. This chain uses TRBV7-9 with TRBJ1-5; TRBD1 might be the D (6 bases). The CDR3 runs to 15 residues. Deletions cut 4 bases from V and 0 bases from J, with 10 bases between. Germline-derived CDR1 and CDR2 are SEHNR and FQNEAQ (reference sequence).

The chain has TRBV5-1 and TRBJ1-2; D is perhaps TRBD1 (6 bases). The CDR3 has 15 amino acids. From germline, CDR1 is SGHRS and CDR2 YFSETQ. V lost 3 bases and J 7 bases, leaving 19 bases between the germline ends. CDR3 protein: CASSSQVTGLAGYTF. For the CDR3, the DNA is TGCGCCAGCAGCTCACAAGTTACAGGGTTAGCTGGCTACACCTTC.

This clone turned up a few times. This chain links TRBV18 with TRBJ2-1, with TRBD2 matching over 8 bases. CDR1 and CDR2 from the germline V gene are KGHSH and LQKENI. The CDR3 covers 14 residues. Trimming cost V 5 bases and J 5 bases; bases outside gene matches: 5. The CDR3, as DNA: TGTGCCAGCTCAGGAGTAGCGGGGAACAATGAGCAGTTCTTC. Protein product: CASSGVAGNNEQFF.

This rearrangement joins TRBV14 to TRBJ2-7, with D possibly matching TRBD1 (6 bases). Trimming pared 3 bases from V and 1 base from J, leaving 10 bases between. Germline assignment: CDR1 SGHDN and CDR2 FVKESK. The CDR3 is made up of 14 amino acids. Written as DNA, the CDR3 is TGTGCCAGCAGCCAGCCGGACAGATCCTACGAGCAGTACTTC. It yields the protein CASSQPDRSYEQYF.

V usage is TRBV5-8 and J usage is TRBJ2-7; tentatively, D is TRBD1 (6 bases). The V gene's germline CDR1 is SGHTS and CDR2 YDEGEE. V gave up 6 bases and J gave up 3 bases, with 16 bases separating them. The CDR3 sequence is 14 residues long. The CDR3 region is CASTDRYRDYEQYF. CDR3 sequence (DNA): TGTGCCAGCACCGACCGTTACAGGGACTACGAGCAGTACTTC.

This clone occurred a few times. The V call is TRBV25-1, the J call TRBJ1-1, with 8 bases matching TRBD1. The CDR3 loop spans 13 amino acids. The trim removed 7 bases at V and 5 bases at J, leaving 6 bases unmatched. The germline CDR1 and CDR2 sequences are MGHDK and SYGVNS. This CDR3 is CASIHRGDTEAFF. The DNA for the CDR3 is TGTGCCAGCATCCACAGGGGGGATACTGAAGCTTTCTTT.

The chain joins TRBV6-1 to TRBJ2-5, with 8 nucleotides matching TRBD2. The germline V gene encodes CDR1 MNHNS and CDR2 SASEGT. This CDR3 is 14 amino acids long. Trimming removed 5 bases from V and 4 bases from J; junction bases left unmatched: 6. The CDR3 coding sequence is TGTGCCAGCAGTCTCACCGGGGGGGGAGAGACCCAGTACTTC. As protein: CASSLTGGGETQYF.

Only a few counts were recorded for this clone. The rearrangement uses TRBV18 and TRBJ2-6, with TRBD1 matching 8 bases. Germline CDR1 is KGHSH and CDR2 is LQKENI. The J segment lost 0 bases and the V segment lost 3 bases, leaving 7 bases of the junction unmatched. CDR3 length: 18 amino acids. CDR3 region: CASSPGQGLFSGANVLTF. The CDR3 nucleotides are TGTGCCAGCTCACCCGGACAGGGACTTTTCTCTGGGGCCAACGTCCTGACTTTC.

This clone was seen more than once but under ten times. The chain combines TRBV7-3 with TRBJ2-3; possibly TRBD1 for D (6 bases). This CDR3 region has 14 residues. The germline V gene encodes CDR1 SGHTA and CDR2 FQGTGA. The V end was cut by 6 bases, the J end by 2 bases, with 12 bases between. CDR3 sequence (DNA): TGTGCCAGCAGAGTAGGACAGCTCACAGATACGCAGTATTTT. This codes for CASRVGQLTDTQYF.

This clone occurred a few times. V usage is TRBV23-1 and J usage is TRBJ2-2; TRBD2 agrees at 10 bases. TRBV23-1 carries the ORF label, with uncertain function. V gave up 5 bases and J gave up 5 bases; unmatched junction bases: 5. The CDR3 has 15 residues. CDR3 amino acids: CASSTSGRVTGELFF. The CDR3 bases are TGCGCCAGCAGTACGAGCGGGAGGGTTACCGGGGAGCTGTTTTTT.

The table lists this clone with a few counts. The chain links TRBV5-6 to TRBJ2-3; D not resolved. This CDR3 has 15 residues. Germline-derived CDR1 and CDR2 are SGHDT and YYEEEE. DNA for the CDR3: TGTGACTCCGCGACGCTGGAGCTTTGCACAGATACGCAGTATTTT. Translation: CDSATLELCTDTQYF.

The chain is built from TRBV28 and TRBJ1-1, with a weak D call TRBD1 (5 bases). Germline values: CDR1 MDHEN, CDR2 SYDVKM. CDR3 length equals 13 residues. Trimming pared 6 bases from V and 4 bases from J, leaving 12 bases between. CDR3 in DNA: TGTGCCAGCAGGGAGACAGTAGTCACTGAAGCTTTCTTT. Translation gives CASRETVVTEAFF.

A few counts support this clone. The chain has TRBV6-5 and TRBJ2-7, with a weak D call TRBD1 (5 bases). The V end lost 2 bases, the J end lost 2 bases, and 7 bases lay between the germline ends. The CDR3 contains 13 residues. Germline V gives CDR1 MNHEY, CDR2 SVGAGI. The CDR3 nucleotides read TGTGCCAGCAGTTACGGGGCAACCTACGAGCAGTACTTC. Protein product: CASSYGATYEQYF.

The chain has TRBV5-4 and TRBJ2-7; D remains ambiguous. The ends were cut back, 3 bases at V and 4 bases at J, with 14 bases in the middle. This CDR3 is built from 14 residues. The germline V gene encodes CDR1 SGHNT and CDR2 YYREEE (reference sequence). In DNA form, the CDR3 reads TGTGCCAGCAGCTCCCGCGCTGACTCGTACGAGCAGTACTTC. It specifies CASSSRADSYEQYF.

This CDR3 is CSVSRQGATEAFF. The CDR3 DNA is TGCAGCGTTTCCCGACAGGGGGCGACTGAAGCTTTCTTT. This chain connects TRBV29-1 to TRBJ1-1; TRBD1 agrees at 10 bases. The trim removed 5 bases at V and 5 bases at J, leaving 5 bases unmatched. Germline V gene data show CDR1 as SQVTM and CDR2 as ANQGSEA. CDR3 length: 13 amino acids.

This clone was seen only a few times. J is TRBJ2-7 and V is TRBV7-9, with 8 nucleotides matching TRBD2. Germline values: CDR1 SEHNR, CDR2 FQNEAQ (reference sequence). CDR3 length: 15 residues. J lost 5 bases, V lost 5 bases, and 11 bases had no gene match. CDR3 sequence: CASSLGRVRNDEQYF. The CDR3 DNA reads TGTGCCAGCAGCCTCGGGAGGGTCCGAAATGACGAGCAGTACTTC.

This clone showed up just a few times. The rearrangement links TRBV7-2 to TRBJ2-3; no reliable D call. The CDR3 totals 12 residues. Germline lookup yields CDR1 SGHTA and CDR2 FQGNSA. Trimming took off 5 bases at V and 0 bases at J, with 3 bases between the two ends. CDR3 residues: CASSASTDTQYF. The CDR3, as DNA: TGTGCCAGCAGCGCGAGCACAGATACGCAGTATTTT.

This clone turned up a few times. This chain joins TRBV6-1 and TRBJ2-5, with TRBD2 matching over 9 bases. V dropped 1 base and J dropped 4; count of bases not matched to a gene: 10. Germline V gene lookup returns CDR1 MNHNS and CDR2 SASEGT. There are 17 residues in the CDR3. CDR3 in amino acids: CASSEGRLAGDRETQYF. As DNA, the CDR3 is TGTGCCAGCAGTGAAGGGAGGTTAGCGGGAGACCGAGAGACCCAGTACTTC.

This clone came up a few times. The V call is TRBV18, the J call TRBJ2-7, with TRBD1 matching over 7 bases. The CDR3 spans 14 residues. CDR1 KGHSH and CDR2 LQKENI come from the germline V gene. Unmatched junction bases numbered 5, after V lost 5 bases and J lost 1 base. CDR3 residues: CASSIGTASYEQYF. As DNA, the CDR3 is TGTGCCAGCTCAATTGGGACAGCGTCCTACGAGCAGTACTTC. The variable domain in full, completed from reference TRBV18 and TRBJ2-7, reads NAGVMQNPRHLVRRRGQEARLRCSPMKGHSHVYWYRQLPEEGLKFMVYLQKENIIDESGMPKERFSAEFPKEGPSILRIQQVVRGDSAAYFCASSIGTASYEQYFGPGTRLTVT.

This clone was counted a few times. The V gene is TRBV5-1, the J gene TRBJ1-5; 11 nucleotides agree with TRBD1. V dropped 0 bases and J dropped 5; count of bases not matched to a gene: 4. CDR1 is SGHRS, CDR2 YFSETQ, per germline. The CDR3 runs to 16 residues. The CDR3 reads CASSLGTGGVDQPQHF. CDR3 DNA: TGCGCCAGCAGCTTGGGGACAGGGGGCGTAGATCAGCCCCAGCATTTT. Together with reference TRBV5-1 and TRBJ1-5, the CDR3 gives the full variable domain: KAGVTQTPRYLIKTRGQQVTLSCSPISGHRSVSWYQQTPGQGLQFLFEYFSETQRNKGNFPGRFSGRQFSNSRSEMNVSTLELGDSALYLCASSLGTGGVDQPQHFGDGTRLSIL.